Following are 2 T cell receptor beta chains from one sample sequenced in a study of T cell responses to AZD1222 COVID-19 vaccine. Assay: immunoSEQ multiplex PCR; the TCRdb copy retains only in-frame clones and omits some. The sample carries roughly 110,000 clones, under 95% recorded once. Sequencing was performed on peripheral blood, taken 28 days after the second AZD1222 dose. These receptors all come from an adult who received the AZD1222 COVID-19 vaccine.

The CDR3 loop reads CASHLRDYTGELFF. Written as DNA, the CDR3 is TGTGCCAGCCACCTCAGGGACTACACCGGGGAGCTGTTTTTT. V is TRBV6-5 and J is TRBJ2-2, with D perhaps TRBD2 (6 bases). There are 14 residues in the CDR3. V was clipped by 8 bases and J by 3 bases, with 13 bases between them. The V gene's germline CDR1 is MNHEY and CDR2 SVGAGI.

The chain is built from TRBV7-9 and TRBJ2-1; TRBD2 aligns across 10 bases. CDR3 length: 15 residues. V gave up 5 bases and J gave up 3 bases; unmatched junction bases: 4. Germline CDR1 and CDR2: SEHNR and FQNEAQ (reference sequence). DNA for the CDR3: TGTGCCAGCAGCACCCGGACTAGCGGCTACAATGAGCAGTTCTTC. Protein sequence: CASSTRTSGYNEQFF.